This TCR beta chain stems from a study of T cell responses to AZD1222 COVID-19 vaccine. Overall study results and limits: Only after the peak T cell response were repertoires sampled.

This table comes from immunoSEQ multiplex PCR, and its TCRdb copy is limited to in-frame clones, with some not included. This table holds nearly 110,000 clones, about 90% found once. Of note for this clone: Its target is unknown.

CDR1 SGHTS and CDR2 YDEGEE come from the germline V gene. V was pared by 1 base and J by 8 bases, with 4 bases of the junction left unmatched. This CDR3 contains 13 residues. Specimen: peripheral blood, collected on day 0 of AZD1222 vaccination. This sequence originates from an adult in good health. The chain combines TRBV5-8 with TRBJ1-2; 8 bases are a match to TRBD1. CDR3 nucleotides: TGTGCCAGCAGCTTGAGGACAGGGAGCGGCTACACCTTC. It translates to CASSLRTGSGYTF.